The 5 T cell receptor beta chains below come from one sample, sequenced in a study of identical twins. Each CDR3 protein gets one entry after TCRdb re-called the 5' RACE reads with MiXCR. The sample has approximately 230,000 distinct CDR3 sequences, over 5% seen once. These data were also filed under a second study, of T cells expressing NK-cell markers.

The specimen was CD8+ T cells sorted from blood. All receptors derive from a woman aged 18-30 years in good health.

The CDR3 DNA follows: TGCGCCAGCAGCCAAGATCGGAGACACAACTACGAGCAGTACTTC. This sequence encodes CASSQDRRHNYEQYF. The chain combines TRBV4-3 with TRBJ2-7; D gene ambiguous. The CDR3 sequence is 15 residues long. Trimming took 0 bases from V and 3 from J, leaving 12 bases between them. Germline V CDR1 and CDR2: LGHNA, YSLEER.

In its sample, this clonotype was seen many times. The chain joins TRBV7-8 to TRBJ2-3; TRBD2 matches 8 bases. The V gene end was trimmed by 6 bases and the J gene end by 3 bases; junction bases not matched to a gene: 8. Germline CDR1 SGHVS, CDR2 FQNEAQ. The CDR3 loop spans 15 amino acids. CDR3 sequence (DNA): TGTGCCAGCAGTCTAGAACTAGCGGTTACAGATACGCAGTATTTT. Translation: CASSLELAVTDTQYF.

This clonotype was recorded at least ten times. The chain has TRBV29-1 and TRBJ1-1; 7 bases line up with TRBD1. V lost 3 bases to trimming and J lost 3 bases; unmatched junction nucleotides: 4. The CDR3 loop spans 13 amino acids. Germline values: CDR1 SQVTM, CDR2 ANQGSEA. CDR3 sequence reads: CSVETGTDTEAFF. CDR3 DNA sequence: TGCAGCGTTGAGACAGGGACGGACACTGAAGCTTTCTTT.

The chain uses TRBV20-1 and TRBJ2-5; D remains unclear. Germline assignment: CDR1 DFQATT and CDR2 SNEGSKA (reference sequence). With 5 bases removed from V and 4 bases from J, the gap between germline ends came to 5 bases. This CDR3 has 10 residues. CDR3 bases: TGCAGTGCTGGACGAGAGACCCAGTACTTC. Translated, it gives CSAGRETQYF.

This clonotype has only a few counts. This CDR3 is CSAKSGTTSDEQYF. The CDR3, as DNA: TGCAGTGCTAAATCCGGGACTACGAGCGACGAGCAGTACTTC. The V call is TRBV20-1, the J call TRBJ2-7; TRBD2 matches 7 bases. V shed 4 bases, J shed 5 bases, and the junction held 11 bases outside the gene matches. Germline V lookup: CDR1 DFQATT, CDR2 SNEGSKA (reference sequence). The CDR3 sequence is 14 residues long.